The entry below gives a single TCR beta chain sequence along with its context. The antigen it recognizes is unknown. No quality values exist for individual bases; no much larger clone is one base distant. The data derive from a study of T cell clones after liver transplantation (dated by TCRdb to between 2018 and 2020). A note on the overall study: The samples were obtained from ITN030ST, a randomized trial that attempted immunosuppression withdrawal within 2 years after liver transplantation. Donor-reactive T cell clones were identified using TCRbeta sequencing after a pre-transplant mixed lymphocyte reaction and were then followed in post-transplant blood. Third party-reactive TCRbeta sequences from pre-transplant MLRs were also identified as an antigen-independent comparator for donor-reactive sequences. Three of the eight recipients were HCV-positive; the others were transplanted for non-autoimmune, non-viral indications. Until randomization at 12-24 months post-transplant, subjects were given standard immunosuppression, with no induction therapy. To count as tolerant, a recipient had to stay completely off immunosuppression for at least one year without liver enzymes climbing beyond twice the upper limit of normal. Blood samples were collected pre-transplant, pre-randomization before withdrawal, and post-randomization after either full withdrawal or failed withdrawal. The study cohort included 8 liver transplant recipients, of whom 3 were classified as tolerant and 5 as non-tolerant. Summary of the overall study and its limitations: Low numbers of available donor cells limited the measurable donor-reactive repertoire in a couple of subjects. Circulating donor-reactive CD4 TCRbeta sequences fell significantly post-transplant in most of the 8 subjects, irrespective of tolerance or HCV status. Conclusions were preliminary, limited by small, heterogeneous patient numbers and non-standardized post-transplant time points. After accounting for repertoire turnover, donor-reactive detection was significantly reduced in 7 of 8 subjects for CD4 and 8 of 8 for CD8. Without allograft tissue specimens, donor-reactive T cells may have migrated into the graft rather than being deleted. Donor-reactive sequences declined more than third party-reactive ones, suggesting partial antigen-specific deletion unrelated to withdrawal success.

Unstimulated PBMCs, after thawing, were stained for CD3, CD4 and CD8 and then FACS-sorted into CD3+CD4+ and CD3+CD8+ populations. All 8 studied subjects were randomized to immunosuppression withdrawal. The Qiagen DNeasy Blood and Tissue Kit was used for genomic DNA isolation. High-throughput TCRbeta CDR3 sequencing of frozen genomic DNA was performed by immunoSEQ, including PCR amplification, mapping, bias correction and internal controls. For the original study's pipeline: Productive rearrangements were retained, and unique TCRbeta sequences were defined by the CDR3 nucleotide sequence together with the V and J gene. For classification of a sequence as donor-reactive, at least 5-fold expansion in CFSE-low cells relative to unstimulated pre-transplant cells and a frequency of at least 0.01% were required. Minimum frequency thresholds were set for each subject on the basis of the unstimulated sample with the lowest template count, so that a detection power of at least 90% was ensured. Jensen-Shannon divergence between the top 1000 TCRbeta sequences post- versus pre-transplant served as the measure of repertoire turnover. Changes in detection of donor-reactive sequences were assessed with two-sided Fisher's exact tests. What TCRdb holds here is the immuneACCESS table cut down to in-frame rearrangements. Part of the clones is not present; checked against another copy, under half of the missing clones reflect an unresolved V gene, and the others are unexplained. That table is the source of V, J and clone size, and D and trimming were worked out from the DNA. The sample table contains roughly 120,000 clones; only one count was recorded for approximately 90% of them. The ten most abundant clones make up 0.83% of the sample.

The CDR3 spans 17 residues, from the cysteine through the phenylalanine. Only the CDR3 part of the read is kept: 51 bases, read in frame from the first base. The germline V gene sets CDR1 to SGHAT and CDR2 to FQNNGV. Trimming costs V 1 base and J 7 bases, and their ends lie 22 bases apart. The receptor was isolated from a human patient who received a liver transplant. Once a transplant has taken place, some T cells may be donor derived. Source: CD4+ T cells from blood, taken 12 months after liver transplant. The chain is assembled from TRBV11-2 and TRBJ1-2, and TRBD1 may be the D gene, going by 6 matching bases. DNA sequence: TGTGCCAGCAGCTTAGCCACGGGGGCAAAACTGCCCTCTGGCTACACCTTC. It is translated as CASSLATGAKLPSGYTF.